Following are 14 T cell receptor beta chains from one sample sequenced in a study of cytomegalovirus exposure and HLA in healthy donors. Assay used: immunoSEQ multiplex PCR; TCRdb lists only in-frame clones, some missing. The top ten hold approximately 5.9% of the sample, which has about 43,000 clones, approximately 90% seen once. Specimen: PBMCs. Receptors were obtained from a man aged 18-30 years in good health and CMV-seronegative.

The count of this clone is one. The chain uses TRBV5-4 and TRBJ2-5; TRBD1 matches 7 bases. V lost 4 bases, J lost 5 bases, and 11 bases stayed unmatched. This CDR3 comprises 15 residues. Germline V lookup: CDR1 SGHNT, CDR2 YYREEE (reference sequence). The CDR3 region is CASSGVRQGRETQYF. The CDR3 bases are TGTGCCAGCAGCGGCGTTAGACAGGGTAGGGAGACCCAGTACTTC.

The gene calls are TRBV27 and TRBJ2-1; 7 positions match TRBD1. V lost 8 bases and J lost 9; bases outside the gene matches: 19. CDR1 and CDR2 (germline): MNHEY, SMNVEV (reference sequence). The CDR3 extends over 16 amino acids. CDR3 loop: CASLPRQGLQYGEQFF. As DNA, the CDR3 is TGTGCCAGCCTTCCGAGACAGGGCTTGCAATATGGTGAGCAGTTCTTC.

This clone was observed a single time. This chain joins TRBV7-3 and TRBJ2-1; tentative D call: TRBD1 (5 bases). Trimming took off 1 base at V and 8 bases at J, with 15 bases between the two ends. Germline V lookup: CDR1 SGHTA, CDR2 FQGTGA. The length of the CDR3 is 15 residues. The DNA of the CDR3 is TGTGCCAGCAGCTTAAGGCGGCAGGGTAGGGATGAGCAGTTCTTC. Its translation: CASSLRRQGRDEQFF.

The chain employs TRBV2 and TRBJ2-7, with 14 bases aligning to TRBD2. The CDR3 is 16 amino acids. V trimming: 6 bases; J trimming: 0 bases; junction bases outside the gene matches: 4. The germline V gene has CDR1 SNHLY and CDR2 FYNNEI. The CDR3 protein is CASSLGTSGSSYEQYF. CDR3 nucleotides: TGTGCCAGCAGCCTCGGGACTAGCGGGAGCTCCTACGAGCAGTACTTC.

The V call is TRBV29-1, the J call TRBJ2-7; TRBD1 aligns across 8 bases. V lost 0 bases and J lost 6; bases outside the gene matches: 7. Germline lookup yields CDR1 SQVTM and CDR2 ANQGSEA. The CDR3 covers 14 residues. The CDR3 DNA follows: TGCAGCGTTGAAGACCCGGGGACAGGCCGCGAGCAGTACTTC. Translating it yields CSVEDPGTGREQYF.

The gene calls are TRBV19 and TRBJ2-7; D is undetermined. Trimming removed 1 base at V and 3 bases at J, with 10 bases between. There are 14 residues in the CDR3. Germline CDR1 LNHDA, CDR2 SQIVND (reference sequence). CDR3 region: CASSIATSGYEQYF. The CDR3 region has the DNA TGTGCCAGTAGTATAGCAACGTCCGGCTACGAGCAGTACTTC.

DNA of the CDR3: TGTGCCAGCAGTGACTCGAGCGGGAACACAGATACGCAGTATTTT. It yields the protein CASSDSSGNTDTQYF. The chain links TRBV6-4 to TRBJ2-3; TRBD2 agrees at 7 bases. J was trimmed by 2 bases and V by 0 bases; bases with no gene match: 2. There are 15 residues in the CDR3. Germline values: CDR1 MRHNA, CDR2 SNTAGT.

The CDR3 DNA reads as TGTGCCAGCACCCCGGGACTAGCGGTGGATACGCAGTATTTT. Protein: CASTPGLAVDTQYF. The chain links TRBV6-1 to TRBJ2-3, with 11 positions matching TRBD2. V trimming: 7 bases; J trimming: 6 bases; junction bases outside the gene matches: 6. CDR3 length: 14 amino acids. Germline loops: CDR1 MNHNS, CDR2 SASEGT.

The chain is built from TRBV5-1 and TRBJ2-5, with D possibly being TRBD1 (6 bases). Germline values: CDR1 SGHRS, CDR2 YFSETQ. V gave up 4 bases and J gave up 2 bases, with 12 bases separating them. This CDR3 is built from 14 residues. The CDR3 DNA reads TGCGCCAGCAGCGAGGGACACCTTCAAGAGACCCAGTACTTC. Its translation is CASSEGHLQETQYF.

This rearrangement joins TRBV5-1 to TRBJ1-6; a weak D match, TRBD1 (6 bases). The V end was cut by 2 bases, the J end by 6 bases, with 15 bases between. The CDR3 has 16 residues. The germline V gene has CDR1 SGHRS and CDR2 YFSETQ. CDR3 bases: TGCGCCAGCAGCTTAGGGTTGACAGGATCTAATTCACCCCTCCACTTT. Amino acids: CASSLGLTGSNSPLHF.

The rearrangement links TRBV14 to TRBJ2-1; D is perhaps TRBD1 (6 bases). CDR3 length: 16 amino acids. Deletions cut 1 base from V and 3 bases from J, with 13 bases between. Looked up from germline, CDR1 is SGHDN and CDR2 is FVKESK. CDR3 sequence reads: CASSQVPGVGYNEQFF. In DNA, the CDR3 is TGTGCCAGCAGCCAAGTGCCAGGGGTGGGCTACAATGAGCAGTTCTTC. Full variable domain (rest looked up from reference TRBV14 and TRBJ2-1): EAGVTQFPSHSVIEKGQTVTLRCDPISGHDNLYWYRRVMGKEIKFLLHFVKESKQDESGMPNNRFLAERTGGTYSTLKVQPAELEDSGVYFCASSQVPGVGYNEQFFGPGTRLTVL.

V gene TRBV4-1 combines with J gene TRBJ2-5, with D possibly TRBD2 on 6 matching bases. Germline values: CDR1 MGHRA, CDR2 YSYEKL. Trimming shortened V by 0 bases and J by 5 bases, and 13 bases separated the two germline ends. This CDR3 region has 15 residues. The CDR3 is CASSQDLAGRETQYF. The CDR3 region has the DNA TGCGCCAGCAGCCAAGATCTTGCAGGGAGGGAGACCCAGTACTTC.

DNA of the CDR3: TGCAGCGTTGTTTCAGGGTATGGCTACACCTTC. Encoded protein: CSVVSGYGYTF. The chain recombines TRBV29-1 with TRBJ1-2, with D perhaps TRBD1 (5 bases). From germline, CDR1 is SQVTM and CDR2 ANQGSEA. The CDR3 consists of 11 residues. V was shortened by 4 bases and J by 5 bases, with 8 bases between the two germline ends.

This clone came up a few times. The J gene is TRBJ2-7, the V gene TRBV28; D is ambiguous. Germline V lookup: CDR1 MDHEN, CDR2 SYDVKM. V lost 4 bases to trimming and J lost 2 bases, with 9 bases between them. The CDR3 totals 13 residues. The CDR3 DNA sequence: TGTGCCAGCAGTTATCGGGTCCCCTACGAGCAGTACTTC. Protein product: CASSYRVPYEQYF.